Listed below are T cell receptor beta chains from one sample, sequenced in a study of cytomegalovirus exposure and HLA in healthy donors. Using immunoSEQ multiplex PCR, the repertoire was profiled, and TCRdb retains in-frame clones only, with some absent. The sample lists approximately 180,000 clones; more than 75% were seen once. Sequencing used PBMCs. Receptors were obtained from a woman aged 25 to 39 in good health and CMV-seronegative. Each CDR3 is given with its conserved first and last residue. D genes are given only for firm matches. Some rows mark clone size as missing; the rest say once, few, many or name a class of expanded clone.

-,TRBJ1-3,-,16,TRBV7-2,CASSISPRGSGNTIYF,TGTGCCAGCAGCATATCCCCCCGGGGCTCTGGAAACACCATATATTTT
-,TRBJ1-2,-,14,TRBV12-5,CASGPTTANYGYTF,TGTGCTAGTGGTCCGACTACGGCTAACTATGGCTACACCTTC
-,TRBJ1-1,once,17,TRBV7-9,CASSSQRAGRWNTEAFF,TGTGCCAGCAGCTCTCAGCGGGCCGGACGGTGGAACACTGAAGCTTTCTTT
-,TRBJ2-7,-,12,TRBV5-1,CASSPGGYEQYF,TGCGCCAGCAGCCCCGGAGGGTACGAGCAGTACTTC
-,TRBJ1-5,once,18,TRBV5-6,CASSWGGDVSYSNQPQHF,TGTGCCAGCAGCTGGGGGGGGGACGTATCCTATAGCAATCAGCCCCAGCATTTT
-,TRBJ2-7,-,16,TRBV2,CARPRAWPDYPYEQYF,TGTGCCAGACCCAGGGCCTGGCCGGATTACCCCTACGAGCAGTACTTC
-,TRBJ1-6,few,15,TRBV5-1,CASSLEGQGNSPLHF,TGCGCCAGCAGCTTGGAGGGGCAGGGGAATTCACCCCTCCACTTT
-,TRBJ2-6,-,17,TRBV9,CASSGPPSEAGANVLTF,TGTGCCAGCAGCGGGCCCCCATCAGAAGCTGGGGCCAACGTCCTGACTTTC
-,TRBJ1-1,-,15,TRBV25-1,CASSEGGKGNTEAFF,TGTGCCAGCAGTGAAGGAGGGAAGGGGAACACTGAAGCTTTCTTT
TRBD1,TRBJ1-6,-,14,TRBV5-4,CASSSRGRNSPLHF,TGTGCCAGCAGCTCCAGGGGGCGGAATTCACCCCTCCACTTT
TRBD2,TRBJ2-3,-,16,TRBV7-6,CASSPLAGGATDTQYF,TGTGCCAGCAGCCCTCTAGCGGGGGGGGCCACAGATACGCAGTATTTT
TRBD1,TRBJ2-4,-,17,TRBV5-6,CASSFTLTGLAKNIQYF,TGTGCCAGCAGCTTCACACTGACAGGGCTGGCCAAAAACATTCAGTACTTC
TRBD2,TRBJ2-1,-,17,TRBV5-6,CASSSRVGGGIYNEQFF,TGTGCCAGCAGCTCTCGGGTGGGCGGGGGGATCTACAATGAGCAGTTCTTC
-,TRBJ2-1,-,17,TRBV5-1,CASSLAGGWLSYNEQFF,TGCGCCAGCAGCTTGGCCGGAGGTTGGCTCTCCTACAATGAGCAGTTCTTC
TRBD1,TRBJ1-3,-,16,TRBV18,CASSPTEQGSGNTIYF,TGTGCCAGCTCACCAACAGAACAGGGGTCTGGAAACACCATATATTTT
TRBD1,TRBJ2-2,once,16,TRBV5-6,CASSWDREPNTGELFF,TGTGCCAGCAGCTGGGACAGGGAGCCGAACACCGGGGAGCTGTTTTTT
-,TRBJ1-1,-,13,TRBV10-1,CASSESMNTEAFF,TGCGCCAGCAGTGAGTCCATGAACACTGAAGCTTTCTTT
-,TRBJ2-7,-,14,TRBV7-6,CASSLKDRSYEQYF,TGTGCCAGCAGCCTGAAGGACAGATCCTACGAGCAGTACTTC
-,TRBJ1-2,-,18,TRBV1,CTSSQAPAIRDRGYGYTF,TGCACCAGCAGCCAAGCCCCGGCGATCCGGGACAGGGGCTATGGCTACACCTTC
-,TRBJ1-2,-,14,TRBV6-1,CASNSEPPIRGYTF,TGTGCCAGCAATTCTGAACCGCCTATTCGGGGCTACACCTTC
-,TRBJ2-1,once,11,TRBV6-5,CASSYQRLQFF,TGTGCCAGCAGTTACCAGCGGTTGCAGTTCTTC
-,TRBJ1-2,-,13,TRBV19,CASSITQGSGYTF,TGTGCCAGTAGTATAACTCAGGGGAGTGGCTACACCTTC
TRBD2,TRBJ2-7,once,16,TRBV2,CASSDPTGGDFYERYF,TGTGCCAGCAGCGACCCAACGGGGGGGGACTTTTACGAGCGGTACTTC